This TCR beta chain derives from a study of T cells expressing NK-cell markers. With regard to this clonotype: The target antigen is unknown.

The CDR3 loop spans 15 amino acids. Germline V gene lookup returns CDR1 DFQATT and CDR2 SNEGSKA (reference sequence). Study outcomes and limitations: In four donors, these clonotypes also led the CD3+CD56-NKG2C+ fraction. Unclear, still, was the HCMV specificity of the expanded NKG2C+ T cell clones.

TCRdb reworked the 5' RACE reads into one entry per CDR3 protein, no DNA. The sample has about 550,000 distinct CDR3 sequences. The V and J genes are TRBV20-1 and TRBJ1-5; TCRdb returns TRBD1, unconfirmable since there is no DNA. This TCR was recovered from a man aged 18 to 29 in good health. The sequenced sample was blood T cells: a sorted CD56 or NKG2C T cell subset, CD4+ or CD8+ T cells, or bulk PBMC T cells (not recorded which). The CDR3 region is CSARVPGRQNQPQHF.